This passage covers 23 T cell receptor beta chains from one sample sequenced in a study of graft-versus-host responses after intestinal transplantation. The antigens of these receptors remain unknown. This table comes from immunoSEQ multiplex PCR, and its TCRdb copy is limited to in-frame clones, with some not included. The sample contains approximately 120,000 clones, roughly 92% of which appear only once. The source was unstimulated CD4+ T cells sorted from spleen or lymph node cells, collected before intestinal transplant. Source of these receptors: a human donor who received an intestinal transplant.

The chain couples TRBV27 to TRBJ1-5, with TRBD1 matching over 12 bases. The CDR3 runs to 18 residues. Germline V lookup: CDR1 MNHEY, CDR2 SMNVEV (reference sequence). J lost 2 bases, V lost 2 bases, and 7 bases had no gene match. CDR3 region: CASSLEGQGAYGNQPQHF. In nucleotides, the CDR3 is TGTGCCAGCAGTTTAGAGGGACAGGGGGCGTACGGCAATCAGCCCCAGCATTTT.

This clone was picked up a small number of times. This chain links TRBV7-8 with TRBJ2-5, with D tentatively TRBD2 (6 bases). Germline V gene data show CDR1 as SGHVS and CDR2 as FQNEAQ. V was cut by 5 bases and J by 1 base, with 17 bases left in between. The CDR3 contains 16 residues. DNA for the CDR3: TGTGCCAGCAGCCCTCGCGCGGGGCCTAGCCAAGAGACCCAGTACTTC. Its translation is CASSPRAGPSQETQYF.

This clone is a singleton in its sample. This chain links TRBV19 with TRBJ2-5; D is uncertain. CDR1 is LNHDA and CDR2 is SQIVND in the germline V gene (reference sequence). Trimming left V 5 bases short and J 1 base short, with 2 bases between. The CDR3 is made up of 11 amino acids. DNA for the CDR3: TGTGCCAGTAGTGGCCAAGAGACCCAGTACTTC. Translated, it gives CASSGQETQYF.

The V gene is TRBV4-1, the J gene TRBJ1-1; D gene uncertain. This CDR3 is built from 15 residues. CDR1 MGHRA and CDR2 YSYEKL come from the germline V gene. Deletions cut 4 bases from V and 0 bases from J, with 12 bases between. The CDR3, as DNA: TGCGCCAGCAGCCTCCGAACCAGGATGAACACTGAAGCTTTCTTT. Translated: CASSLRTRMNTEAFF.

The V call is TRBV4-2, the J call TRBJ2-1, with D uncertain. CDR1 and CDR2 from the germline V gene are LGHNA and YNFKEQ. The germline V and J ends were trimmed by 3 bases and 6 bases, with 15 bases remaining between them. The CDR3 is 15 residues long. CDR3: CASSQDQQRSNEQFF. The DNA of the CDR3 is TGTGCCAGCAGCCAGGACCAACAAAGGAGCAATGAGCAGTTCTTC.

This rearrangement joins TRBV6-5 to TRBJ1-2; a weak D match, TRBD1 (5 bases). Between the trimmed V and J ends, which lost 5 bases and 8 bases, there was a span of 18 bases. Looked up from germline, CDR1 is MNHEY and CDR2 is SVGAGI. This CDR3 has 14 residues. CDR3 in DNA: TGTGCCAGCAGTGGATGGGGTACAGGCGGGGGCTACACCTTC. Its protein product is CASSGWGTGGGYTF.

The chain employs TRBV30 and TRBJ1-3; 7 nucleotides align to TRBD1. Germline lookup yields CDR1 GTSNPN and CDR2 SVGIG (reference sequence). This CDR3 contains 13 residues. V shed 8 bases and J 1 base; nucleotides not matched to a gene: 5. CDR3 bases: TGTGCCAAAGGGGGCAGTTCTGGAAACACCATATATTTT. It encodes CAKGGSSGNTIYF.

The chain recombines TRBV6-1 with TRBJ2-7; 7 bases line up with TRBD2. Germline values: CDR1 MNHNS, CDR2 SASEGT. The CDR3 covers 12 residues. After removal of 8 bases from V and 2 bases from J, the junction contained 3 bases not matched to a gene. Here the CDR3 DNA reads TGTGCCAGCGACCGGGGGGCCTACGAGCAGTACTTC. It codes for CASDRGAYEQYF.

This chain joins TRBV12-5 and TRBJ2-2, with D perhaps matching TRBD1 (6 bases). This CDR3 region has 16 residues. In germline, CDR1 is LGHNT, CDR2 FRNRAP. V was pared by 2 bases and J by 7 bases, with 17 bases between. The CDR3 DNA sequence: TGTGCTAGTGGTTTGCCCCTACAGGGTATGAACGGGGAGCTGTTTTTT. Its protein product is CASGLPLQGMNGELFF.

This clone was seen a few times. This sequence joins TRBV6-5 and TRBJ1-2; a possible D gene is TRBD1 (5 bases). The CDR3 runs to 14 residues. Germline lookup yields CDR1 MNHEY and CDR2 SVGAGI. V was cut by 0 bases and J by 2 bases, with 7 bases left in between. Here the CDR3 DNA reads TGTGCCAGCAGTTACTCGTGGGACAACTATGGCTACACCTTC. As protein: CASSYSWDNYGYTF.

CDR3 nucleotide sequence: TGTGCCAGCAGCTTGGGTAGCGGGGGGGGCGTTGAGCAGTTCTTC. This sequence encodes CASSLGSGGGVEQFF. The genes are TRBV5-5 and TRBJ2-1, with 11 bases fitting TRBD2. The CDR3 contains 15 residues. From germline, CDR1 is SGHKS and CDR2 YYEKEE (reference sequence). V trimming: 0 bases; J trimming: 9 bases; junction bases outside the gene matches: 5.

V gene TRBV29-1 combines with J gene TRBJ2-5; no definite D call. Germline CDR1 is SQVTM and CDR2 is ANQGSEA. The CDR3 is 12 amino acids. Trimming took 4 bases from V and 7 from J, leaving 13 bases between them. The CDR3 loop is CSVAADPPTQYF. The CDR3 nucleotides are TGCAGCGTTGCGGCAGATCCCCCGACCCAGTACTTC. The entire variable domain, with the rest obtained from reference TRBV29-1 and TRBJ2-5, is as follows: SAVISQKPSRDICQRGTSLTIQCQVDSQVTMMFWYRQQPGQSLTLIATANQGSEATYESGFVIDKFPISRPNLTFSTLTVSNMSPEDSSIYLCSVAADPPTQYFGPGTRLLVL.

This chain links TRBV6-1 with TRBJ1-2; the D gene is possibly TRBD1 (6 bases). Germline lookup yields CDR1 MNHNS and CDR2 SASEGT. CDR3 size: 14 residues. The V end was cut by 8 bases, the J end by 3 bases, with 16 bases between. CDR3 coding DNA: TGTGCCAGCGGTCAGGCAGGGGCGGACTATGGCTACACCTTC. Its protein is CASGQAGADYGYTF.

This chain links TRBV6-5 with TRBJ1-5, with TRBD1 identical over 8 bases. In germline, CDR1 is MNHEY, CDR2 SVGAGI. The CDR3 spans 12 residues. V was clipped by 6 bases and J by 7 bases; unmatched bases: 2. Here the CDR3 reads CASRAGGQPQHF. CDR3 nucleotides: TGTGCCAGCAGGGCAGGGGGCCAGCCCCAGCATTTT.

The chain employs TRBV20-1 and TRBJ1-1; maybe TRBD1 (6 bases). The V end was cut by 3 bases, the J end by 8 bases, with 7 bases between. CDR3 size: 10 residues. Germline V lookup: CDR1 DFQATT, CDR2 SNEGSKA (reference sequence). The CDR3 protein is CSASDREAFF. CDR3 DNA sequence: TGCAGTGCTAGTGACAGGGAAGCTTTCTTT.

CDR3 region: CASRLAGGTDTQYF. The DNA of the CDR3 is TGTGCCAGCAGACTAGCGGGGGGTACAGATACGCAGTATTTT. V and J are TRBV19 and TRBJ2-3; 13 bases are a match to TRBD2. Per the germline V gene, CDR1 is LNHDA and CDR2 is SQIVND (reference sequence). The CDR3 is 14 amino acids. Trimming removed 9 bases from V and 3 bases from J; junction bases left unmatched: 3.

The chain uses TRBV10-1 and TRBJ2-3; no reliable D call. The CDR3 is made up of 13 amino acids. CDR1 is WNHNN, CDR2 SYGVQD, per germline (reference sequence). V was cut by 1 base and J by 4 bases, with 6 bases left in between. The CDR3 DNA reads TGCGCCAGCAGTGAGTTTACGTCAGATACGCAGTATTTT. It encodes CASSEFTSDTQYF.

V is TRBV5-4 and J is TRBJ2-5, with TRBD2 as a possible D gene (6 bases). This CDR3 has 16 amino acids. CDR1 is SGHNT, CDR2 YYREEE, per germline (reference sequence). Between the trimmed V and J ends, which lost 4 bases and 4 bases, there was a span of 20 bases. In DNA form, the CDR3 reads TGTGCCAGCAGCCTGGAGGGGCGCGTGATGAGAGAGACCCAGTACTTC. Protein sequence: CASSLEGRVMRETQYF.

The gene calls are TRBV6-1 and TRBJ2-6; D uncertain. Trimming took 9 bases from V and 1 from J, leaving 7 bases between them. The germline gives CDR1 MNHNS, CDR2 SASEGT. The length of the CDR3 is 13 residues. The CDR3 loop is CASQTSGANVLTF. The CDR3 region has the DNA TGTGCCAGTCAGACGTCTGGGGCCAACGTCCTGACTTTC.

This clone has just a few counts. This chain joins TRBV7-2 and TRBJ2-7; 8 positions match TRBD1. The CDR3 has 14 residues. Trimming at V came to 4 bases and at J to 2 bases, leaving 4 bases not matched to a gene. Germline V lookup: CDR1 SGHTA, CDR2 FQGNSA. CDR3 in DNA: TGTGCCAGCAGCTCCCGACAGGGGACCTACGAGCAGTACTTC. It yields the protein CASSSRQGTYEQYF.

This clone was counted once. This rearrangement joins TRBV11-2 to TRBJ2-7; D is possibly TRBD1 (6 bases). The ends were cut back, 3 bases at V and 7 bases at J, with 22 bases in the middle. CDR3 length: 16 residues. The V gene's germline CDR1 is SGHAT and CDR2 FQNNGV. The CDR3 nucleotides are TGTGCCAGCAGCTTTAATTTGGACAGTCAACTACGAGAGCAGTACTTC. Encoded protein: CASSFNLDSQLREQYF.

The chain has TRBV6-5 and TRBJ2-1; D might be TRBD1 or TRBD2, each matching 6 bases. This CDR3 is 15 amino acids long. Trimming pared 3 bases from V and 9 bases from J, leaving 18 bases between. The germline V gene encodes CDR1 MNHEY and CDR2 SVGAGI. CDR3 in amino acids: CASSYVGGPPAEQFF. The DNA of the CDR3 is TGTGCCAGCAGTTATGTGGGGGGCCCTCCCGCTGAGCAGTTCTTC.

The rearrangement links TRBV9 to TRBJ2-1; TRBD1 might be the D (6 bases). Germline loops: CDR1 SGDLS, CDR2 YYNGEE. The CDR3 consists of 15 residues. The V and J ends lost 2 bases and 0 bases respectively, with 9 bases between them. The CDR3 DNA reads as TGTGCCAGCAGCGTCTCAGGGGACTCCTACAATGAGCAGTTCTTC. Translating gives CASSVSGDSYNEQFF.